A selection of T cell receptor beta chains follows, all from one sample in a study of blood T cell repertoires in COVID-19. Here immunoSEQ multiplex PCR was the method, and the copy in TCRdb shows in-frame clones only, minus some. The table records around 400,000 clones, about 89% of them present only once. Sequencing was performed on peripheral blood. These receptors all stem from an older woman with COVID-19, enrolled during active disease. Both conserved end residues are part of each CDR3. D genes are given only for firm matches. Size is stated for part of the rows, as once, few or many counts, or as a class when the clone is expanded.

len | abundance | d_gene | j_gene | v_gene | CDR3nt | CDR3aa
14 | - | - | TRBJ2-2 | TRBV27 | TGTGCCAGCAGTTTAGACACCCGACCTGCGGAGCTGTTTTTT | CASSLDTRPAELFF
14 | - | - | TRBJ2-3 | TRBV24-1 | TGTGCCACCAGTAGCACAGGGAGCACAGATACGCAGTATTTT | CATSSTGSTDTQYF
17 | - | - | TRBJ1-5 | TRBV7-3 | TGTGCCAGCAGCTTAACGTTCAGGGGAAGATACAATCAGCCCCAGCATTTT | CASSLTFRGRYNQPQHF
13 | - | - | TRBJ1-1 | TRBV12-3/TRBV12-4 | TGTGCCAGCACGCGGGGAGGTAAAACTGAAGCTTTCTTT | CASTRGGKTEAFF
19 | - | TRBD2 | TRBJ2-3 | TRBV18 | TGTGCCAGCTCACCACCGGGGGGGAGGGAGTTAGGTTGCACAGATACGCAGTATTTT | CASSPPGGRELGCTDTQYF
14 | - | - | TRBJ2-3 | TRBV5-4 | TGTGCCAGCAGCCAGGGGCTTCGCACAGATACGCAGTATTTT | CASSQGLRTDTQYF
16 | - | - | TRBJ1-1 | TRBV5-6 | TGTGCCAGCACCCCTTTGGGCTCCCCCATGAACACTGAAGCTTTCTTT | CASTPLGSPMNTEAFF
13 | - | - | TRBJ2-5 | TRBV15 | TGTGCCACCAGCAGGGACTCGTCGGGGACCCAGTACTTC | CATSRDSSGTQYF
13 | - | - | TRBJ2-1 | TRBV7-3 | TGTGCCAGCAGCCGACCCCTCGGGAATGAGCAGTTCTTC | CASSRPLGNEQFF
15 | - | - | TRBJ1-3 | TRBV27 | TGTGCCAGCAGTTTACTCCCAGGCTCTGGAAACACCATATATTTT | CASSLLPGSGNTIYF
16 | - | TRBD1 | TRBJ2-2 | TRBV4-1 | TGCGCCAGCAGCTTTCCGGACAGGGTTGACACCGGGGAGCTGTTTTTT | CASSFPDRVDTGELFF
14 | - | - | TRBJ1-4 | TRBV27 | TGTGCCAGCAGTTTGGTAGGGGTAAGAGAAAAACTGTTTTTT | CASSLVGVREKLFF
15 | - | - | TRBJ2-5 | TRBV6-5 | TGTGCCAGCAGCGTGGAACAGGGAAAGAGCCAGACCCAGTACTTC | CASSVEQGKSQTQYF
17 | few | TRBD1 | TRBJ1-3 | TRBV19 | TGTGCCAGTAGTAAGTCGACCGGGACAGGGGACGGAAACACCATATATTTT | CASSKSTGTGDGNTIYF
13 | - | TRBD1 | TRBJ2-3 | TRBV6-6 | TGTGCCAGCAGGGCAGGGGGCTCCCCATGGGCGTATTTT | CASRAGGSPWAYF
15 | - | - | TRBJ2-3 | TRBV5-6 | TGTGCCAGCAGCTTGGGAACAGGTCGCACAGATACGCAGTATTTT | CASSLGTGRTDTQYF
13 | - | - | TRBJ2-7 | TRBV5-1 | TGCGCCAGCAGACCACAGGGGTTGGAGGGGCAGTACTTC | CASRPQGLEGQYF
15 | - | TRBD1 | TRBJ1-5 | TRBV28 | TGTGCCAGCACCACCACTACAGGGGTGCTTCAGCCCCAGCATTTT | CASTTTTGVLQPQHF
14 | - | - | TRBJ2-7 | TRBV30 | TGTGCCTGGATCGAGAAGGGGAGGTCCTACGAGCAGTACTTC | CAWIEKGRSYEQYF
15 | - | - | TRBJ2-4 | TRBV18 | TGTGCCAGCTCACCACCAGCGAACCTCAAAAACATTCAGTACTTC | CASSPPANLKNIQYF
15 | - | - | TRBJ1-1 | TRBV28 | TGTGCCAGCAGCCCTTCGGGGGGCGGGTGGACTGAAGCTTTCTTT | CASSPSGGGWTEAFF
15 | - | TRBD1 | TRBJ1-2 | TRBV3-1/TRBV3-2 | TGTGCCAGAAAACAGGGGAACGGGTTATGGTATGGCTACACCTTC | CARKQGNGLWYGYTF
15 | few | - | TRBJ2-1 | TRBV12-5 | TGTGCTAGTGGTTTGGGTGTGACAGCCTACAATGAGCAGTTCTTC | CASGLGVTAYNEQFF
14 | - | - | TRBJ1-1 | TRBV28 | TGTGCCAGCAGTGCAATCGGTGGAGGCCCTGAAGCTTTCTTT | CASSAIGGGPEAFF
13 | - | TRBD1 | TRBJ1-1 | TRBV19 | TGTGCCAGTATTGAGGGGGCCAACACTGAAGCTTTCTTT | CASIEGANTEAFF
19 | - | TRBD2 | TRBJ2-4 | TRBV7-3 | TGTGCCAGCAGCCCAGACCGTGGACTAGCGGGGGGGCCCAAAAACATTCAGTACTTC | CASSPDRGLAGGPKNIQYF
18 | - | TRBD1 | TRBJ1-2 | TRBV4-1 | TGCGCCAGCAGCCAAGTGAGCGACAGGGCGAATTATCTTAGTGGCTACACCTTC | CASSQVSDRANYLSGYTF
15 | - | TRBD2 | TRBJ2-1 | TRBV3-1/TRBV3-2 | TGTGCCAGCAGCGAGCGGGGTAGCTCCTACAATGAGCAGTTCTTC | CASSERGSSYNEQFF
11 | - | - | TRBJ2-5 | TRBV20-1 | TGCAGTGCTAGCCCCGAAGAGACCCAGTACTTC | CSASPEETQYF
13 | - | - | TRBJ1-2 | TRBV7-9 | TGTGCCAGCAGCCGAGACAGTTACTATGGCTACACCTTC | CASSRDSYYGYTF
15 | - | - | TRBJ2-7 | TRBV19 | TGTGCCAGTAGTTCCCGCTCCGTCGGGTTCAACGAGCAGTACTTC | CASSSRSVGFNEQYF
18 | - | TRBD1 | TRBJ2-1 | TRBV19 | TGTGCCAGTAGTATTCCCAGCTGGGGGACAGGGACCTACAATGAGCAGTTCTTC | CASSIPSWGTGTYNEQFF
14 | - | - | TRBJ1-6 | TRBV7-6 | TGTGCCAGCAGCTTCACAGGCGCCTATTCACCCCTCCACTTT | CASSFTGAYSPLHF
15 | - | TRBD1 | TRBJ1-3 | TRBV29-1 | TGCAGCGTTCACTCGGGACAGGGCCCTGGAAACACCATATATTTT | CSVHSGQGPGNTIYF
16 | once | - | TRBJ1-3 | TRBV28 | TGTGCCAGCAGCCTCCCTAGGGGGGGGGATGGAAACACCATATATTTT | CASSLPRGGDGNTIYF
15 | - | TRBD1 | TRBJ2-6 | TRBV11-2 | TGTGCCAGCAGCAGACAGGGGACTGGGGCCAACGTCCTGACTTTC | CASSRQGTGANVLTF
16 | once | - | TRBJ2-3 | TRBV25-1 | TGTGCCAGCAGTGTATGGGGGCGGGGGAGCACAGATACGCAGTATTTT | CASSVWGRGSTDTQYF
16 | - | - | TRBJ1-2 | TRBV7-8 | TGTGCCAGCAGCTTAGGGGACTCCTCCCGAGTCAGTGGCTACACCTTC | CASSLGDSSRVSGYTF
11 | - | - | TRBJ2-7 | TRBV20-1 | TGCAGTGCTAGAAAGGGGTGGGAGCAGTACTTC | CSARKGWEQYF
15 | - | - | TRBJ1-1 | TRBV6-6 | TGTGCCAGCAGTTACTCGGGGCAGGTCAACACTGAAGCTTTCTTT | CASSYSGQVNTEAFF
12 | - | - | TRBJ1-5 | TRBV28 | TGTGCCAGCAGTGGCCCAAATCAGCCCCAGCATTTT | CASSGPNQPQHF
14 | few | TRBD1 | TRBJ1-4 | TRBV6-5 | TGTGCCAGCAGCTCCGACAGGGTAGGGGAAAAACTGTTTTTT | CASSSDRVGEKLFF
16 | - | - | TRBJ2-6 | TRBV4-1 | TGCGCCAGCAGCCAACCTTCAGGGGCCGGGGCCAACGTCCTGACTTTC | CASSQPSGAGANVLTF
16 | - | TRBD1 | TRBJ2-3 | TRBV18 | TGTGCCAGCTCACCACCGAGGGACAGGGGAACAGATACGCAGTATTTT | CASSPPRDRGTDTQYF
15 | - | TRBD1 | TRBJ2-7 | TRBV11-2 | TGTGCCAGCAGCTTAGGTACAGGGGCCCCCTACGAGCAGTACTTC | CASSLGTGAPYEQYF
13 | - | TRBD1 | TRBJ2-4 | TRBV18 | TGTGCCAGCTCACGAGCGGGACAGGGAGGTTTGTACTTC | CASSRAGQGGLYF
13 | - | - | TRBJ2-3 | TRBV7-2 | TGTGCCAGCAGCTTTGGAGGGGCTAATACGCAGTATTTT | CASSFGGANTQYF
13 | - | - | TRBJ2-5 | TRBV3-1/TRBV3-2 | TGTGCCAGCAGCCAAGGCGGGTTGGGGACCCAGTACTTC | CASSQGGLGTQYF
15 | once | - | TRBJ2-1 | TRBV18 | TGTGCCAGCTCACCACCGACACAGGGAACGAATGAGCAGTTCTTC | CASSPPTQGTNEQFF
16 | - | - | TRBJ2-7 | TRBV28 | TGTGCCAGCAGCGGCGACCAGGGGCCTAGAATGTACGAGCAGTACTTC | CASSGDQGPRMYEQYF
15 | - | TRBD1 | TRBJ2-5 | TRBV9 | TGTGCCAGCAGCGTAATAACAGGGGGCCTGGAGACCCAGTACTTC | CASSVITGGLETQYF
17 | - | - | TRBJ1-1 | TRBV7-8 | TGTGCCAGCAGCTTAGTTGGGGGAAAGGGGGTGAACACTGAAGCTTTCTTT | CASSLVGGKGVNTEAFF
13 | once | - | TRBJ2-7 | TRBV10-1 | TGCGCCAGCAGTGAGTCGGGTAACGGGGGGCAGTACTTC | CASSESGNGGQYF
17 | - | TRBD2 | TRBJ2-3 | TRBV3-1/TRBV3-2 | TGTGCCAGCAGCCAAGAGGGCGGAGCGGGGGCGCGCGGGACGCAGTATTTT | CASSQEGGAGARGTQYF
13 | - | TRBD1 | TRBJ1-1 | TRBV5-1 | TGCGCCAGCAGCTTTACAGGGGAGACTGAAGCTTTCTTT | CASSFTGETEAFF
16 | - | - | TRBJ1-6 | TRBV7-8 | TGTGCCAGCAGCTTAGTAATTTCGTCCTATAATTCACCCCTCCACTTT | CASSLVISSYNSPLHF
12 | - | - | TRBJ2-5 | TRBV7-9 | TGTGCCAGCAGTAAACAGGGAGAGACCCAGTACTTC | CASSKQGETQYF
13 | once | - | TRBJ2-3 | TRBV30 | TGTGCCTGGACCCGGCGGCCCCCGGATACGCAGTATTTT | CAWTRRPPDTQYF
12 | - | - | TRBJ1-2 | TRBV5-4 | TGTGCCAGCAGCTTGGTTTCAGGGGCCGACACCTTC | CASSLVSGADTF
15 | - | - | TRBJ1-2 | TRBV7-3 | TGTGCCAGCAGCGCACCGGGAAAGAAAAACTATGGCTACACCTTC | CASSAPGKKNYGYTF